This TCR beta chain originates from a study of control samples from healthy donors and cancer patients. The CDR3 spans 15 residues. Trimming left V 4 bases short and J 7 bases short, with 20 bases between. From germline, CDR1 is SGHRS and CDR2 YFSETQ. TCRdb's copy holds only in-frame clones and misses some; the assay was immunoSEQ multiplex PCR. The sample carries 160,000 or so clones, 85% to 95% recorded once. The V call is TRBV5-1, the J call TRBJ2-5, with a tentative D call TRBD1 (6 bases). Sequencing was done on a sample of blood. The receptor was derived from a woman aged 40-49 years in good health. The CDR3 spells CASSEGTPGIGTQYF. CDR3 in DNA: TGCGCCAGCAGCGAGGGGACACCCGGGATCGGGACCCAGTACTTC.